Presented here are 20 T cell receptor beta chains from one specimen sequenced in a study of blood T cells in healthy people across ages. A J-beta primer mix and a sample-barcoded 5' primer were used in a second PCR of about 7 to 12 cycles. TCRdb re-called the 5' RACE reads through MiXCR, storing one row per CDR3 protein. This sample yields 1.5 million to 2 million distinct CDR3 sequences, of which roughly a third are seen a single time; about 11% belongs to the top ten. The sample consisted of blood. The receptors here all came from a woman under 40 in good health.

Only a few counts were recorded for this clonotype. This chain joins TRBV28 and TRBJ1-5; D possibly corresponds to TRBD1 (5 bases). Germline CDR1 MDHEN, CDR2 SYDVKM. Deletions cut 7 bases from V and 0 bases from J, with 10 bases between. The CDR3 extends over 14 amino acids. In DNA, the CDR3 is TGTGCCAGCATCAAGGGGTATAGCAATCAGCCCCAGCATTTT. Translation: CASIKGYSNQPQHF.

To note about this clonotype: A much larger clonotype is one base distant, so this may be a read error. The rearrangement joins TRBV7-2 to TRBJ1-1, with D unresolved. Germline loops: CDR1 SGHTA, CDR2 FQGNSA. V dropped 5 bases and J dropped 3 bases, with 13 bases sitting between them. The CDR3 runs to 14 residues. CDR3 sequence: CASSPRWRDTEAFF. Written as DNA, the CDR3 is TGTGCCAGCAGCCCCAGATGGAGGGACACTGAAGCTTTCTTT.

This clonotype showed up just a few times. The chain couples TRBV7-9 to TRBJ1-2, with 7 bases aligning to TRBD1. Per the germline V gene, CDR1 is SEHNR and CDR2 is FQNEAQ (reference sequence). This CDR3 has 15 amino acids. J lost 4 bases, V lost 6 bases, and 11 bases had no gene match. This CDR3 reads CASSQTGDLGYGYTF. The DNA for the CDR3 is TGTGCCAGCAGTCAAACAGGGGATCTGGGCTATGGCTACACCTTC.

This clonotype appeared a few times. The chain combines TRBV6-6 with TRBJ2-1; the D call may be TRBD1 or TRBD2 (7 bases each). Germline CDR1 and CDR2: MNHNY and SVGAGI (reference sequence). This CDR3 region has 15 residues. V was pared by 6 bases and J by 3 bases, with 15 bases between. CDR3 in DNA: TGTGCCAGCAGCCAGGGGGGGTACTACTACAATGAGCAGTTCTTC. Its translation: CASSQGGYYYNEQFF.

This clonotype was detected a few times. The rearrangement links TRBV20-1 to TRBJ2-3, with 7 positions matching TRBD2. V was pared by 3 bases and J by 0 bases, with 6 bases of the junction left unmatched. CDR1 is DFQATT and CDR2 is SNEGSKA in the germline V gene (reference sequence). The CDR3 covers 15 residues. CDR3 bases: TGCAGTGCTAGGGGAGGGGCGACTAGCACAGATACGCAGTATTTT. Residues: CSARGGATSTDTQYF.

This clonotype came up a few times. The chain links TRBV4-1 to TRBJ2-7; TRBD2 matches 7 bases. Germline values: CDR1 MGHRA, CDR2 YSYEKL. The CDR3 runs to 19 residues. Germline trimming cut 1 base from V and 3 bases from J; bases unmatched to any gene: 18. In nucleotides, the CDR3 is TGCGCCAGCAGCCAAGGCAGGGCCAGAGCGGGGAGCGCTCGCTACGAGCAGTACTTC. It encodes CASSQGRARAGSARYEQYF.

The rearrangement links TRBV3-1 to TRBJ1-4, with 9 bases fitting TRBD1. After removal of 1 base from V and 8 bases from J, the junction contained 5 bases not matched to a gene. Germline values: CDR1 LGHDT, CDR2 YNNKEL (reference sequence). This CDR3 contains 15 residues. CDR3 DNA: TGTGCCAGCAGCCAAGGGACAGGGGTTAACGAAAAACTGTTTTTT. Encoded protein: CASSQGTGVNEKLFF. Looking up the rest from reference TRBV3-1 and TRBJ1-4 gives the full variable domain: DTAVSQTPKYLVTQMGNDKSIKCEQNLGHDTMYWYKQDSKKFLKIMFSYNNKELIINETVPNRFSPKSPDKAHLNLHINSLELGDSAVYFCASSQGTGVNEKLFFGSGTQLSVL.

This clonotype was seen only a few times. J is TRBJ2-5 and V is TRBV20-1, with 9 bases matching TRBD2. Germline V lookup: CDR1 DFQATT, CDR2 SNEGSKA (reference sequence). This CDR3 spans 15 amino acids. V dropped 6 bases and J dropped 4; count of bases not matched to a gene: 12. The CDR3 protein is CSAAQAGGGAETQYF. Here the CDR3 DNA reads TGCAGTGCCGCCCAAGCGGGGGGAGGGGCAGAGACCCAGTACTTC.

The V and J genes are TRBV10-3 and TRBJ1-5; 8 nucleotides agree with TRBD1. Per the germline V gene, CDR1 is ENHRY and CDR2 is SYGVKD. Losses at the gene ends were 7 bases for V and 0 bases for J; bases not matched to a gene: 2. The CDR3 covers 14 residues. The CDR3 region is CAINDRGSNQPQHF. The CDR3 region has the DNA TGTGCCATCAATGACAGGGGTAGCAATCAGCCCCAGCATTTT.

The chain employs TRBV24-1 and TRBJ2-1; the D gene could be TRBD1 or TRBD2 (6 bases each). Germline V gives CDR1 KGHDR, CDR2 SFDVKD. The CDR3 is 16 amino acids. V shed 3 bases and J shed 4 bases, with 15 bases lying between them. In DNA form, the CDR3 reads TGTGCCACCAGTGATCCGATCGGGGGCGGGTACAATGAGCAGTTCTTC. Its translation: CATSDPIGGGYNEQFF.

This chain links TRBV28 with TRBJ1-2; 8 bases agree with TRBD1. There are 14 residues in the CDR3. The J segment lost 8 bases and the V segment lost 6 bases, leaving 11 bases of the junction unmatched. In germline, CDR1 is MDHEN, CDR2 SYDVKM. CDR3 DNA: TGTGCCAGCAGGGGACAGGTGACGGCGGGAGGCTACACCTTC. It encodes CASRGQVTAGGYTF.

This CDR3 reads CSARDVRGQETQYF. In DNA form, the CDR3 reads TGCAGTGCTAGAGATGTTAGGGGCCAAGAGACCCAGTACTTC. The chain combines TRBV20-1 with TRBJ2-5; a weak D match, TRBD1 (5 bases). Germline V gene data show CDR1 as DFQATT and CDR2 as SNEGSKA (reference sequence). The CDR3 extends over 14 amino acids. V was trimmed by 0 bases and J by 1 base, leaving 9 bases between them.

This clonotype has more than one count but fewer than ten. The chain couples TRBV5-6 to TRBJ2-5, with 8 bases identical to TRBD2. Germline CDR1 reads SGHDT; CDR2 reads YYEEEE. With 0 bases clipped from V and 2 bases from J, the junction kept 12 bases outside the gene matches. This CDR3 is built from 18 residues. The CDR3 coding sequence is TGTGCCAGCAGCTTGGTCGCCCCCCCGGGACTAGTTCAAGAGACCCAGTACTTC. It encodes CASSLVAPPGLVQETQYF. Full variable domain (rest looked up from reference TRBV5-6 and TRBJ2-5): DAGVTQSPTHLIKTRGQQVTLRCSPKSGHDTVSWYQQALGQGPQFIFQYYEEEERQRGNFPDRFSGHQFPNYSSELNVNALLLGDSALYLCASSLVAPPGLVQETQYFGPGTRLLVL.

The rearrangement joins TRBV7-2 to TRBJ2-3; D not certain. Trimming took 2 bases from V and 4 from J, leaving 7 bases between them. The CDR3 sequence is 13 residues long. Germline V gives CDR1 SGHTA, CDR2 FQGNSA. The CDR3 loop is CASSLFSPDTQYF. In nucleotides, the CDR3 is TGTGCCAGCAGCTTATTCTCTCCAGATACGCAGTATTTT.

This clonotype was picked up many times. V and J are TRBV3-1 and TRBJ2-5; D may match TRBD1 or TRBD2 (5 bases each). CDR1 and CDR2 from the germline V gene are LGHDT and YNNKEL (reference sequence). This CDR3 region has 17 residues. Trimming took off 1 base at V and 5 bases at J, with 20 bases between the two ends. The chain's CDR3 is CASSQGLGELVRETQYF. CDR3 nucleotides: TGTGCCAGCAGCCAAGGGTTGGGGGAGTTGGTGCGCGAGACCCAGTACTTC.

The chain combines TRBV15 with TRBJ2-5, with D tentatively TRBD2 (5 bases). CDR3 length: 14 residues. Germline CDR1 LNHNV, CDR2 YYDKDF (reference sequence). V was pared by 3 bases and J by 5 bases, with 13 bases between. CDR3 loop: CATSRSGSGETQYF. DNA for the CDR3: TGTGCCACCAGCAGGTCGGGGTCTGGGGAGACCCAGTACTTC.

The rearrangement links TRBV24-1 to TRBJ2-1; a possible D gene is TRBD1 (5 bases). This CDR3 spans 13 amino acids. The germline V gene has CDR1 KGHDR and CDR2 SFDVKD. V lost 5 bases to trimming and J lost 9 bases, with 13 bases between them. The CDR3 loop reads CATSAWKGPEQFF. The DNA for the CDR3 is TGTGCCACCAGTGCCTGGAAGGGGCCTGAGCAGTTCTTC.

A remark on this clonotype: Because the CDR3 is missing its conserved closing phenylalanine or tryptophan, this is likely a read error. The limits of the CDR3 on the DNA are not certain, so only TCRdb's listed CDR3 is given. The J gene is TRBJ2-1, the V gene TRBV29-1; the tabulated D call, TRBD1, remains unverified against the DNA. The CDR3 region is 14 residues in length, termini included. Germline V CDR1 and CDR2: SQVTM, ANQGSEA. The CDR3 spells CSGMTGQEGYTFGS.

The table lists this clonotype with a few counts. The chain couples TRBV7-2 to TRBJ1-5, with 9 nucleotides matching TRBD1. CDR1 and CDR2 (germline): SGHTA, FQGNSA. CDR3 size: 17 residues. Trimming cost V 3 bases and J 3 bases; bases outside gene matches: 9. DNA for the CDR3: TGTGCCAGCAGCTTTGGTCCCGGGACAGGGAACAATCAGCCCCAGCATTTT. It translates to CASSFGPGTGNNQPQHF.

V gene TRBV5-6 combines with J gene TRBJ2-4; D not resolved. The CDR3 is 15 amino acids. V dropped 1 base and J dropped 8 bases, with 16 bases sitting between them. Germline CDR1 SGHDT, CDR2 YYEEEE. For the CDR3, the DNA is TGTGCCAGCAGCTTGACGGGTCGTGTAACGGACATTCAGTACTTC. This codes for CASSLTGRVTDIQYF.